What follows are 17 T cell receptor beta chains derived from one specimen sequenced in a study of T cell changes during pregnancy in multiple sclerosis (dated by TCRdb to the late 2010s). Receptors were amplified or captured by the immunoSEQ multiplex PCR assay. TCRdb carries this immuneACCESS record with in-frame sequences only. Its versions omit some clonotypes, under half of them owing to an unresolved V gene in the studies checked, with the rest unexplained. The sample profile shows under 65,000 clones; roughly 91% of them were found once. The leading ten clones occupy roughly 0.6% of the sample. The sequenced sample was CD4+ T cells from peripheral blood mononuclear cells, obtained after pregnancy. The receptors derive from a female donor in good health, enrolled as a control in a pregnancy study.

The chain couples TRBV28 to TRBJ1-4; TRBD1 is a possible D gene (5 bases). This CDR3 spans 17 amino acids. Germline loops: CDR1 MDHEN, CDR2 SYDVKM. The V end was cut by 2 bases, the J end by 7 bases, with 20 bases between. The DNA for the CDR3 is TGTGCCAGCAGTTTACCTACCCCAGGTGGCGGGGGTGAAAAACTGTTTTTT. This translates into CASSLPTPGGGGEKLFF.

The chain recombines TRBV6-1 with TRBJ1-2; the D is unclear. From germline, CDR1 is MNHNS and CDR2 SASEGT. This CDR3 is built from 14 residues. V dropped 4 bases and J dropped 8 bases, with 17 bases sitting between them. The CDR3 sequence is CASSADNGPRGYTF. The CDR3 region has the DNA TGTGCCAGCAGTGCCGACAATGGGCCACGGGGCTACACCTTC.

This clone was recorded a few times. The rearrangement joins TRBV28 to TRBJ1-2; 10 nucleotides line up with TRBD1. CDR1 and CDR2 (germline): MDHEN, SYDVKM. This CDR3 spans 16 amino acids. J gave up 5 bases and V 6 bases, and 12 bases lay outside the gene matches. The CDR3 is CASRPVGQGMGYGYTF. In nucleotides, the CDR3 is TGTGCCAGCAGGCCAGTGGGACAGGGGATGGGGTATGGCTACACCTTC.

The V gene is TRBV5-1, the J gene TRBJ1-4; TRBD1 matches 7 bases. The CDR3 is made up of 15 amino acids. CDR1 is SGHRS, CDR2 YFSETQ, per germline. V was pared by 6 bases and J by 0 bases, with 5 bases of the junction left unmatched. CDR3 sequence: CASTRTGPTNEKLFF. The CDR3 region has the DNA TGCGCCAGCACCCGGACAGGCCCAACTAATGAAAAACTGTTTTTT.

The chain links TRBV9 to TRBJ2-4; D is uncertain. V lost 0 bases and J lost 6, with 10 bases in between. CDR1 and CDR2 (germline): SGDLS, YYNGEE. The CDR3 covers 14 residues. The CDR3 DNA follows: TGTGCCAGCAGCGTAGGAGGTTCCGGAAACATTCAGTACTTC. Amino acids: CASSVGGSGNIQYF.

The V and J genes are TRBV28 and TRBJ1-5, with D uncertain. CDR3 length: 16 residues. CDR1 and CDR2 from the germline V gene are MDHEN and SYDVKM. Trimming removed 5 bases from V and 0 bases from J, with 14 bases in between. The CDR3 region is CASSPSPIGSNQPQHF. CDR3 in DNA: TGTGCCAGCAGTCCAAGCCCCATCGGTAGCAATCAGCCCCAGCATTTT.

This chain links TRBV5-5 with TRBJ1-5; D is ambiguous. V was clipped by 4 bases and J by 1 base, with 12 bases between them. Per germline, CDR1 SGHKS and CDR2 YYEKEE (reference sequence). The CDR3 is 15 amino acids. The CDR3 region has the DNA TGTGCCAGCAGCGAAACAGTTTGGAGCAATCAGCCCCAGCATTTT. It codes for CASSETVWSNQPQHF.

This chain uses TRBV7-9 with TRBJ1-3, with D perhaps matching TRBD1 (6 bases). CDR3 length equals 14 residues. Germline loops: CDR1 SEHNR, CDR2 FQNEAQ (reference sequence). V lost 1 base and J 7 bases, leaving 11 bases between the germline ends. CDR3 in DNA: TGTGCCAGCAGCTTAGATTTGCAGGGGAACACCATATATTTT. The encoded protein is CASSLDLQGNTIYF.

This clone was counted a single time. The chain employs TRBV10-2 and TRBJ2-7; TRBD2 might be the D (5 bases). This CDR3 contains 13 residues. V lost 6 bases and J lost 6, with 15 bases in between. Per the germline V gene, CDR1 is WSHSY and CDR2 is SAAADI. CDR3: CASSHRRTLEQYF. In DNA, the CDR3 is TGCGCCAGCAGCCATCGCCGGACTCTCGAGCAGTACTTC.

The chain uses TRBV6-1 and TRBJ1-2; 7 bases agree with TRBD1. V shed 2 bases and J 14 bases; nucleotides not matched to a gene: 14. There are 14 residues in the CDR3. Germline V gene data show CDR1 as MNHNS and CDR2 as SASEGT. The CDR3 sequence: CASSEIYPETGRTF. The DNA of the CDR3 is TGTGCCAGCAGTGAAATATATCCGGAGACAGGGAGGACCTTC.

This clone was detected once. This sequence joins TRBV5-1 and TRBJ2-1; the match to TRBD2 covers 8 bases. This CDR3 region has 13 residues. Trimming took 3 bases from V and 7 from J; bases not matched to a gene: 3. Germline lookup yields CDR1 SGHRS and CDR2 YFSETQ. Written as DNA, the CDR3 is TGCGCCAGCAGCTCGGGGGGGTCGAATGAGCAGTTCTTC. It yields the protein CASSSGGSNEQFF.

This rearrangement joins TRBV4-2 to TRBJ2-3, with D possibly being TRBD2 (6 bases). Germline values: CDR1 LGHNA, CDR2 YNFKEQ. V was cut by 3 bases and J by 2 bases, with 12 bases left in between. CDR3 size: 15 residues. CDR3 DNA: TGTGCCAGCAGCCACGGGACTCCTATCACAGATACGCAGTATTTT. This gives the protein CASSHGTPITDTQYF.

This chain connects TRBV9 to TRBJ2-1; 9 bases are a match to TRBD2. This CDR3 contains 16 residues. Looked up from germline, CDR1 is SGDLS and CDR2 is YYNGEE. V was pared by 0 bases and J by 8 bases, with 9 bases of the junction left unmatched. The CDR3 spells CASSVELELAGDEQFF. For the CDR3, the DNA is TGTGCCAGCAGCGTAGAACTAGAACTAGCGGGTGATGAGCAGTTCTTC.

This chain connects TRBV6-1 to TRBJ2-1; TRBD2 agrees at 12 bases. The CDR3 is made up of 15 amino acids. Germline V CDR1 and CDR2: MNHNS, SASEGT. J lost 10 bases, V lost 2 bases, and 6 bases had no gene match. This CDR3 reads CASSEPASGRDEQFF. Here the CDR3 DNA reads TGTGCCAGCAGTGAACCTGCTAGCGGGAGGGACGAGCAGTTCTTC.

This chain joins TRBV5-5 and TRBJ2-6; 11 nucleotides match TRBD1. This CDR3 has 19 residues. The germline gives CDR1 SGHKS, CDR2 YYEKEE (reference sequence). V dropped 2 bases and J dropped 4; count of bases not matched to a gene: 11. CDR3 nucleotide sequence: TGTGCCAGCAGCTTTAAAACGGGACAGGGGGTGTCCGGGGCCAACGTCCTGACTTTC. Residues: CASSFKTGQGVSGANVLTF.

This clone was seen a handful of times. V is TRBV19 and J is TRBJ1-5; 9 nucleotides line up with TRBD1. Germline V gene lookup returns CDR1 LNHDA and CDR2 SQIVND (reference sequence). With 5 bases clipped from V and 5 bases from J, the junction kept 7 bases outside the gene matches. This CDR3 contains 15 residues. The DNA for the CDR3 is TGTGCCAGTAGTTTTGGGACAGGGCAAGATCAGCCCCAGCATTTT. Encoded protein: CASSFGTGQDQPQHF.

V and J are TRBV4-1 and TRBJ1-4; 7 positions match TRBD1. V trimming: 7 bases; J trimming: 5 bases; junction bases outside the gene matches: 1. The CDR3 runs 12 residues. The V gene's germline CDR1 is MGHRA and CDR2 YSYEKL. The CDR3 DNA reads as TGCGCCAGCAACAGGGGAAATGAAAAACTGTTTTTT. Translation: CASNRGNEKLFF.